These 24 T cell receptor beta chains came from one sample sequenced in a study of shared clonotypes between healthy human individuals. Only in-frame clones appear in the TCRdb table, and some are missing; sequencing was by immunoSEQ multiplex PCR. Among fewer than 3 million clones listed, around 92% were seen once. The sequencing input was naive CD4+ T cells from PBMCs. The sample's subset: CD45RA+ positively selected. All receptors come from a man aged 18-30 years in good health. Some clones in this sample may be carry-over from other donors' samples.

The chain has TRBV5-1 and TRBJ1-2, with 7 bases matching TRBD1. The CDR3 consists of 14 residues. V lost 3 bases, J lost 4 bases, and 6 bases stayed unmatched. The germline gives CDR1 SGHRS, CDR2 YFSETQ. The CDR3 bases are TGCGCCAGCAGCTCGTTGACAGGGAGCTATGGCTACACCTTC. It is translated as CASSSLTGSYGYTF. Full variable domain (outside the CDR3, taken from reference TRBV5-1 and TRBJ1-2): KAGVTQTPRYLIKTRGQQVTLSCSPISGHRSVSWYQQTPGQGLQFLFEYFSETQRNKGNFPGRFSGRQFSNSRSEMNVSTLELGDSALYLCASSSLTGSYGYTFGSGTRLTVV.

The gene calls are TRBV7-9 and TRBJ2-6; 9 positions agree with TRBD1. Germline assignment: CDR1 SEHNR and CDR2 FQNEAQ (reference sequence). The CDR3 length is 17 residues. V shed 11 bases and J 0 bases; nucleotides not matched to a gene: 11. CDR3 region: CASQPGQGTSGANVLTF. CDR3 in DNA: TGTGCCTCCCAACCGGGACAGGGCACCTCTGGGGCCAACGTCCTGACTTTC.

This clone was detected only once. The rearrangement uses TRBV10-1 and TRBJ2-5; D is ambiguous. The CDR3 spans 15 residues. From germline, CDR1 is WNHNN and CDR2 SYGVQD (reference sequence). Trimming stripped 5 bases from V and 5 bases from J, with 18 bases between. Here the CDR3 reads CASSSEMDPKETQYF. As DNA, the CDR3 is TGCGCCAGCAGTTCAGAAATGGACCCAAAGGAGACCCAGTACTTC.

J is TRBJ2-7 and V is TRBV6-1; D uncertain. Looked up from germline, CDR1 is MNHNS and CDR2 is SASEGT. The CDR3 is 13 residues long. With 1 base removed from V and 3 bases from J, the gap between germline ends came to 7 bases. This CDR3 reads CASSEVRVYEQYF. CDR3 nucleotide sequence: TGTGCCAGCAGTGAAGTTCGGGTCTACGAGCAGTACTTC.

A word on this clone: Additional DNA sequences in this sample encode the identical CDR3. The rearrangement links TRBV28 to TRBJ1-2; 8 nucleotides agree with TRBD1. Trimming cost V 4 bases and J 7 bases; bases outside gene matches: 2. There are 12 residues in the CDR3. Germline CDR1 and CDR2: MDHEN and SYDVKM. The CDR3 DNA is TGTGCCAGCAGTTCCGGGACAGGTGGCTACACCTTC. Protein sequence: CASSSGTGGYTF.

The chain uses TRBV29-1 and TRBJ2-3, with D tentatively TRBD2 (5 bases). The germline V gene has CDR1 SQVTM and CDR2 ANQGSEA. The CDR3 extends over 11 amino acids. V lost 6 bases and J lost 6, with 10 bases in between. For the CDR3, the DNA is TGCAGCGTCAGAACGGGGGATACGCAGTATTTT. It specifies CSVRTGDTQYF.

The chain is built from TRBV4-1 and TRBJ2-7; weak D call: TRBD1 (6 bases). The CDR3 runs 14 residues. With 2 bases removed from V and 2 bases from J, the gap between germline ends came to 10 bases. Germline loops: CDR1 MGHRA, CDR2 YSYEKL. In DNA, the CDR3 is TGCGCCAGCAGCCAAACAGGGAGAGCCTACGAGCAGTACTTC. Translated, it gives CASSQTGRAYEQYF.

This chain joins TRBV7-9 and TRBJ2-3, with 9 bases lining up with TRBD1. Germline CDR1 SEHNR, CDR2 FQNEAQ (reference sequence). The CDR3 is 15 residues long. V gave up 5 bases and J gave up 4 bases; unmatched junction bases: 7. Here the CDR3 reads CASSIGQGTPDTQYF. The CDR3 DNA is TGTGCCAGCAGCATAGGACAGGGGACCCCAGATACGCAGTATTTT.

The genes are TRBV4-1 and TRBJ2-2, with D tentatively TRBD1 or TRBD2 (5 bases each). This CDR3 spans 18 amino acids. CDR1 is MGHRA, CDR2 YSYEKL, per germline. Trimming took off 4 bases at V and 1 base at J, with 19 bases between the two ends. CDR3 loop: CASSPVNYRGQNTGELFF. CDR3 sequence (DNA): TGCGCCAGCAGCCCGGTTAATTACCGGGGCCAGAACACCGGGGAGCTGTTTTTT.

This clone was picked up a small number of times. This chain connects TRBV2 to TRBJ1-3; TRBD1 is a possible D gene (5 bases). In germline, CDR1 is SNHLY, CDR2 FYNNEI. The length of the CDR3 is 13 residues. Trimming removed 5 bases at V and 7 bases at J, with 12 bases between. This chain's CDR3 is CASSPQTENTIYF. CDR3 nucleotides: TGTGCCAGCAGTCCTCAGACAGAGAACACCATATATTTT.

The chain uses TRBV10-3 and TRBJ1-1, with D perhaps TRBD1 (5 bases). The V end lost 2 bases, the J end lost 0 bases, and 7 bases lay between the germline ends. CDR1 is ENHRY, CDR2 SYGVKD, per germline. The CDR3 is made up of 14 amino acids. DNA for the CDR3: TGTGCCATCAGTGAGGGGGCCATGAACACTGAAGCTTTCTTT. Its protein is CAISEGAMNTEAFF.

The V call is TRBV6-6, the J call TRBJ1-1; TRBD1 might be the D (5 bases). CDR1 and CDR2 from the germline V gene are MNHNY and SVGAGI (reference sequence). The CDR3 loop spans 14 amino acids. The germline V and J ends were trimmed by 2 bases and 3 bases, with 10 bases remaining between them. The CDR3 sequence: CASSYRGLDTEAFF. DNA for the CDR3: TGTGCCAGCAGTTACAGGGGCCTTGACACTGAAGCTTTCTTT.

The chain joins TRBV7-3 to TRBJ2-1, with 10 bases lining up with TRBD2. This CDR3 has 15 residues. Germline V gene sequence: CDR1 SGHTA, CDR2 FQGTGA. J gave up 3 bases and V 6 bases, and 5 bases lay outside the gene matches. This CDR3 reads CASSSGTSDYNEQFF. In DNA form, the CDR3 reads TGTGCCAGCAGTTCCGGGACTAGCGACTACAATGAGCAGTTCTTC.

This rearrangement joins TRBV5-1 to TRBJ2-7, with 15 nucleotides matching TRBD2. The germline gives CDR1 SGHRS, CDR2 YFSETQ. The ends lost 4 bases at V and 3 bases at J; junction bases unmatched: 8. CDR3 length equals 17 residues. CDR3 sequence reads: CASSRGLAGGLVYEQYF. The DNA for the CDR3 is TGCGCCAGCAGCCGGGGACTAGCGGGAGGTCTTGTCTACGAGCAGTACTTC.

This chain uses TRBV2 with TRBJ1-4; D is perhaps TRBD1 (6 bases). Trimming removed 10 bases from V and 0 bases from J, with 15 bases in between. This CDR3 contains 15 residues. Germline CDR1 is SNHLY and CDR2 is FYNNEI. CDR3 coding DNA: TGTGCCACCTGCCTCGGGGGCGCAACTAATGAAAAACTGTTTTTT. Its translation is CATCLGGATNEKLFF.

The chain is built from TRBV11-1 and TRBJ1-1; 7 bases line up with TRBD1. CDR3 length: 13 amino acids. CDR1 SGHAT and CDR2 FQDESV come from the germline V gene (reference sequence). Trimming at V came to 5 bases and at J to 7 bases, leaving 7 bases not matched to a gene. In DNA, the CDR3 is TGTGCCAGCAGCCTATACCAGGGGGTTGAAGCTTTCTTT. Its protein is CASSLYQGVEAFF. The full variable domain, in which reference TRBV11-1 and TRBJ1-1 provide the parts outside the CDR3, is EAEVAQSPRYKITEKSQAVAFWCDPISGHATLYWYRQILGQGPELLVQFQDESVVDDSQLPKDRFSAERLKGVDSTLKIQPAELGDSAMYLCASSLYQGVEAFFGQGTRLTVV.

This clone was observed a handful of times. The rearrangement uses TRBV30 and TRBJ1-5; no reliable D call. Trimming shortened V by 1 base and J by 8 bases, and 15 bases separated the two germline ends. CDR3 length: 14 residues. The germline V gene has CDR1 GTSNPN and CDR2 SVGIG (reference sequence). Here the CDR3 reads CAWSGSSVSKPQHF. As DNA, the CDR3 is TGTGCCTGGAGTGGATCGTCGGTCTCGAAGCCCCAGCATTTT.

This chain joins TRBV7-2 and TRBJ2-7, with TRBD2 matching over 14 bases. V dropped 2 bases and J dropped 4; count of bases not matched to a gene: 4. CDR3 length: 16 amino acids. Per the germline V gene, CDR1 is SGHTA and CDR2 is FQGNSA. The DNA of the CDR3 is TGTGCCAGCAGCTTACGACTAGCGGGGGGGAGGTACGAGCAGTACTTC. This sequence encodes CASSLRLAGGRYEQYF.

The rearrangement links TRBV6-5 to TRBJ2-7; TRBD2 aligns across 11 bases. Trimming took 10 bases from V and 1 from J; bases not matched to a gene: 9. This CDR3 contains 15 residues. Germline CDR1 MNHEY, CDR2 SVGAGI. In DNA form, the CDR3 reads TGTGCCACCAAACGTTTAGCGGGAGGGTCCTACGAGCAGTACTTC. This codes for CATKRLAGGSYEQYF.

About this clone: The same CDR3 arises from other DNA sequences in this sample as well. The gene calls are TRBV7-9 and TRBJ2-3; D remains ambiguous. The V and J ends lost 3 bases and 4 bases respectively, with 11 bases between them. Germline CDR1 is SEHNR and CDR2 is FQNEAQ (reference sequence). The CDR3 sequence is 14 residues long. The CDR3 region has the DNA TGTGCCAGCAGCTTGGGCCAGCCAGCAGATACGCAGTATTTT. Its protein product is CASSLGQPADTQYF.

The rearrangement joins TRBV25-1 to TRBJ2-7; D is ambiguous. The germline gives CDR1 MGHDK, CDR2 SYGVNS. V gave up 1 base and J gave up 6 bases, with 13 bases separating them. This CDR3 region has 14 residues. The CDR3, as DNA: TGTGCCAGCAGTGAATTTGGCAGGTCCGGCGAGCAGTACTTC. Its translation: CASSEFGRSGEQYF.

This CDR3 reads CASSLSRDTQYF. Written as DNA, the CDR3 is TGTGCCAGCAGTTTAAGTCGAGATACGCAGTATTTT. V usage is TRBV28 and J usage is TRBJ2-3; D unclear. Trimming removed 2 bases at V and 5 bases at J, with 5 bases between. This CDR3 has 12 amino acids. The germline gives CDR1 MDHEN, CDR2 SYDVKM.

The chain employs TRBV29-1 and TRBJ2-5; D possibly corresponds to TRBD1 (7 bases). TRBJ2-7 explains the end of the DNA better; the J call may be wrong. The CDR3 sequence is 16 residues long. CDR1 is SQVTM and CDR2 is ANQGSEA in the germline V gene. The CDR3 here is CSVEVAVRQGLYEQYF. The CDR3 nucleotides read TGCAGCGTTGAAGTGGCCGTCCGACAGGGACTCTACGAGCAGTACTTC.

The chain has TRBV28 and TRBJ1-3; D might be TRBD1 (5 bases). CDR3 length: 14 residues. V lost 5 bases, J lost 6 bases, and 14 bases lay in between. The germline V gene has CDR1 MDHEN and CDR2 SYDVKM. The CDR3 DNA sequence: TGTGCCAGCAGTCCCCGTCAGGGCCTAAACACCATATATTTT. Translating it yields CASSPRQGLNTIYF.